The 4 T cell receptor beta chains in this list originate from one sample, sequenced in a study of T-cell reconstitution after alpha-beta-depleted transplantation in children. Unique molecular identifiers were built into the TCRbeta library. TCRdb reprocessed the PCR reads with MiXCR, giving one entry per CDR3 protein. The profile shows around 600,000 distinct CDR3 sequences, roughly a tenth of them singletons. Here the sequenced sample was PBMCs from the stem cell graft donor, taken from the stem cell graft. The source of these receptors is a human donor who donated a stem cell graft to a child with acute myeloid leukemia.

This clonotype turned up a few times. The chain carries TRBV12-3 or TRBV12-4 and TRBJ1-1; D is possibly TRBD1 (5 bases). This CDR3 spans 13 amino acids. V was trimmed by 6 bases and J by 0 bases, leaving 8 bases between them. The CDR3 region is CASRSTVNTEAFF. CDR3 in DNA: TGTGCCAGCAGATCGACAGTGAACACTGAAGCTTTCTTT.

With respect to this clonotype: This may be a read error: a much more frequent sequence differs by one nucleotide. This sequence joins TRBV6-4 and TRBJ2-1, with 7 nucleotides matching TRBD1. Per the germline V gene, CDR1 is MRHNA and CDR2 is SNTAGT. The CDR3 contains 11 residues. The CDR3 nucleotides read TGTTCCAGCAGTGACAGGGATGAGCAGTTCTTC. Encoded protein: CSSSDRDEQFF.

This clonotype appeared many times. The chain links TRBV24-1 to TRBJ2-1, with D perhaps matching TRBD2 (6 bases). V shed 6 bases and J shed 3 bases, with 11 bases lying between them. Germline loops: CDR1 KGHDR, CDR2 SFDVKD. The CDR3 length is 14 residues. The CDR3 DNA reads as TGTGCCACCAGTACGGAGGGACTCTACAATGAGCAGTTCTTC. This encodes CATSTEGLYNEQFF.

The J gene is TRBJ2-1, the V gene TRBV12-3 or TRBV12-4; TRBD2 is a possible D gene (5 bases). This CDR3 has 12 amino acids. Trimming left V 8 bases short and J 10 bases short, with 15 bases between. CDR3 residues: CASPPGGREQFF. CDR3 nucleotide sequence: TGTGCCAGCCCCCCTGGCGGGCGGGAGCAGTTCTTC.